This passage covers 3 T cell receptor beta chains from one sample sequenced in a study of blood T cell repertoires in COVID-19. Profiling relied on immunoSEQ multiplex PCR, and the TCRdb table lists in-frame clones only, not all of them. The table includes roughly 320,000 clones, 70% to 90% detected once. The sequenced sample consisted of peripheral blood. The origin of the receptors is a man between 65 and 80 years old with acute or convalescent COVID-19.

The DNA for the CDR3 is TGCGCCAGCAGTCTCGGACAAAAGAACACTGAAGCTTTCTTT. Translated: CASSLGQKNTEAFF. This chain uses TRBV23-1 with TRBJ1-1; tentatively, D is TRBD1 (5 bases). TRBV23-1 is an open reading frame whose function is uncertain. The CDR3 sequence is 14 residues long. V lost 4 bases and J lost 1, with 10 bases in between.

The chain is built from TRBV7-2 and TRBJ2-3; 9 bases fit TRBD2. Germline V CDR1 and CDR2: SGHTA, FQGNSA. The V and J ends lost 1 base and 2 bases, in that order; junction bases with no gene match: 4. There are 16 residues in the CDR3. The CDR3 DNA sequence: TGTGCCAGCAGCTTAGGCCTAGCGGGGATCACAGATACGCAGTATTTT. This sequence encodes CASSLGLAGITDTQYF.

The chain has TRBV28 and TRBJ2-4, with 7 nucleotides matching TRBD1. The ends lost 5 bases at V and 0 bases at J; junction bases unmatched: 4. The CDR3 is 15 amino acids. CDR1 and CDR2 from the germline V gene are MDHEN and SYDVKM. The CDR3 DNA reads TGTGCCAGCAGTCCGGGACAGTTAGCCAAAAACATTCAGTACTTC. This codes for CASSPGQLAKNIQYF.